These 7 T cell receptor beta chains originate from one sample sequenced in a study of cytomegalovirus exposure and HLA in healthy donors. The PCR had 60 Vbeta and 13 Jbeta primers. Clones were sequenced by immunoSEQ multiplex PCR, and TCRdb holds only the in-frame ones, with some missing. This table holds about 90,000 clones, less than 80% found once. The sequencing input was PBMCs. Receptors were obtained from a man aged 25-40 years in good health and CMV-seronegative.

The chain uses TRBV13 and TRBJ1-6; 8 nucleotides agree with TRBD1. The V gene end was trimmed by 2 bases and the J gene end by 8 bases; junction bases not matched to a gene: 5. Germline CDR1 is PRHDT and CDR2 is FYEKMQ (reference sequence). The CDR3 is 15 residues long. CDR3 DNA sequence: TGTGCCAGCAGCTTATCCGACAGGGGTGATTCACCCCTCCACTTT. It yields the protein CASSLSDRGDSPLHF.

This rearrangement joins TRBV5-1 to TRBJ2-2; tentatively, D is TRBD1 (6 bases). This CDR3 region has 13 residues. Germline V lookup: CDR1 SGHRS, CDR2 YFSETQ. The V and J ends lost 3 bases and 5 bases respectively, with 8 bases between them. CDR3 amino acids: CASSSGETGELFF. DNA for the CDR3: TGCGCCAGCAGCTCAGGGGAAACCGGGGAGCTGTTTTTT.

This clone appeared a single time. The chain uses TRBV27 and TRBJ1-5, with TRBD1 identical over 7 bases. This CDR3 is 15 amino acids long. Germline-derived CDR1 and CDR2 are MNHEY and SMNVEV (reference sequence). Unmatched junction bases numbered 3, after V lost 4 bases and J lost 0 bases. The CDR3 loop reads CASSSRGYSNQPQHF. The CDR3 coding sequence is TGTGCCAGCAGTTCCAGGGGGTATAGCAATCAGCCCCAGCATTTT.

The V call is TRBV5-1, the J call TRBJ2-7; TRBD1 matches 7 bases. From germline, CDR1 is SGHRS and CDR2 YFSETQ. The CDR3 is made up of 14 amino acids. The J segment lost 3 bases and the V segment lost 2 bases, leaving 5 bases of the junction unmatched. The DNA for the CDR3 is TGCGCCAGCAGCTTAGATCCAGGGGGCTACGAGCAGTACTTC. Amino acid sequence: CASSLDPGGYEQYF.

This chain links TRBV5-6 with TRBJ1-1; D is possibly TRBD1 (5 bases). The CDR3 extends over 14 amino acids. Germline V CDR1 and CDR2: SGHDT, YYEEEE. V was cut by 4 bases and J by 6 bases, with 16 bases left in between. CDR3 loop: CASSLGDSFAEAFF. The CDR3 DNA sequence: TGTGCCAGCAGCCTAGGCGACAGCTTCGCTGAAGCTTTCTTT.

This sequence joins TRBV7-2 and TRBJ1-1; D might be TRBD1 (5 bases). The CDR3 extends over 15 amino acids. The V end was cut by 2 bases, the J end by 3 bases, with 13 bases between. The germline CDR1 and CDR2 sequences are SGHTA and FQGNSA. This CDR3 is CASSLSVRVYTEAFF. As DNA, the CDR3 is TGTGCCAGCAGCTTAAGCGTCAGGGTGTACACTGAAGCTTTCTTT.

The chain carries TRBV5-1 and TRBJ1-1; tentative D call: TRBD1 (5 bases). This CDR3 has 14 amino acids. V was clipped by 1 base and J by 5 bases, with 12 bases between them. Per the germline V gene, CDR1 is SGHRS and CDR2 is YFSETQ. The CDR3 here is CASSLFRVGTEAFF. The CDR3 DNA sequence: TGCGCCAGCAGCTTGTTCAGGGTCGGAACTGAAGCTTTCTTT. Combining the CDR3 with reference TRBV5-1 and TRBJ1-1 gives the whole variable domain KAGVTQTPRYLIKTRGQQVTLSCSPISGHRSVSWYQQTPGQGLQFLFEYFSETQRNKGNFPGRFSGRQFSNSRSEMNVSTLELGDSALYLCASSLFRVGTEAFFGQGTRLTVV.